The sequence of this T cell receptor beta chain was determined in a study of radiotherapy plus CTLA-4 blockade in lung cancer. By share, this clone counts as medium-sized. No antigen is known for it. Study-level points and caveats: Reported findings show early blood T cell clone dynamics, with interferon-beta, best predicted response. Peripheral blood showed expansion of tumor-derived TCR clones after radiotherapy and ipilimumab.

Patients had chemo-refractory metastatic non-small-cell lung cancer and received focal radiation plus CTLA-4 blockade that used ipilimumab. The method was immunoSEQ multiplex PCR; TCRdb's version includes in-frame clones alone and lacks a portion of them. Of tens of thousands of clones in the sample, 70% to 80% are singletons; the top ten hold around 7.5%. The sample in question was peripheral blood, obtained from a patient treated with radiotherapy plus ipilimumab. The TCR was taken from a human donor with non-small cell lung cancer who had stable disease on radiotherapy plus ipilimumab.

CDR3 DNA sequence: TGCGCCAGCAGCCAAGATCAAAACACAGATACGCAGTATTTT. It is translated as CASSQDQNTDTQYF. The chain links TRBV4-1 to TRBJ2-3; no reliable D call. With 0 bases removed from V and 2 bases from J, the gap between germline ends came to 6 bases. The CDR3 runs 14 residues. Germline V gene sequence: CDR1 MGHRA, CDR2 YSYEKL.